The 11 T cell receptor beta chains presented below share a single source sample, sequenced in a study of shared clonotypes between healthy human individuals. The assay was immunoSEQ multiplex PCR, and TCRdb's table has in-frame clones only and misses some. The data contain roughly 2.5 million clones, around 94% of them singletons. Sample: naive CD4+ T cells sorted from blood. Subset specified: CD45RA+ positively selected. The receptor set was obtained from a man aged 18-30 years in good health.

The V and J genes are TRBV5-5 and TRBJ2-7; TRBD2 agrees at 10 bases. CDR1 SGHKS and CDR2 YYEKEE come from the germline V gene (reference sequence). CDR3 length: 15 amino acids. With V trimmed by 2 bases and J by 2 bases, 4 bases remained unmatched. Here the CDR3 reads CASSFSGGPPYEQYF. The CDR3 coding sequence is TGTGCCAGCAGCTTTAGCGGGGGGCCTCCCTACGAGCAGTACTTC.

V and J are TRBV7-9 and TRBJ1-1; D gene unclear. CDR1 and CDR2 (germline): SEHNR, FQNEAQ (reference sequence). Trimming took 3 bases from V and 1 from J, leaving 6 bases between them. This CDR3 spans 13 amino acids. This chain's CDR3 is CASSFNTNTEAFF. For the CDR3, the DNA is TGTGCCAGCAGCTTTAACACGAACACTGAAGCTTTCTTT.

The rearrangement links TRBV11-1 to TRBJ2-2; 8 positions agree with TRBD1. Germline V CDR1 and CDR2: SGHAT, FQDESV (reference sequence). The junction had 7 bases not matched to a gene; V was cut back by 2 bases and J by 5 bases. CDR3 size: 16 residues. This CDR3 reads CASSLQGASVTGELFF. CDR3 sequence (DNA): TGTGCCAGCAGCTTACAGGGGGCGTCGGTGACCGGGGAGCTGTTTTTT.

The chain employs TRBV6-1 and TRBJ2-6; no clear D gene. There are 15 residues in the CDR3. V lost 8 bases, J lost 0 bases, and 11 bases lay in between. Germline CDR1 is MNHNS and CDR2 is SASEGT. This chain's CDR3 is CASGRDRSGANVLTF. As DNA, the CDR3 is TGTGCCAGCGGTCGCGATCGCTCTGGGGCCAACGTCCTGACTTTC.

V usage is TRBV7-2 and J usage is TRBJ1-6; weak D call: TRBD1 (5 bases). CDR3 length: 18 residues. Germline lookup yields CDR1 SGHTA and CDR2 FQGNSA. The V end was cut by 5 bases, the J end by 0 bases, with 17 bases between. The CDR3 here is CASSTPGQGSSYNSPLHF. The DNA of the CDR3 is TGTGCCAGCAGCACCCCAGGGCAGGGAAGCTCCTATAATTCACCCCTCCACTTT.

This clone was detected only a few times. The same CDR3 can be traced to other DNA sequences in this sample. The V call is TRBV6-5, the J call TRBJ1-5, with 7 bases identical to TRBD1. The CDR3 length is 15 residues. V dropped 6 bases and J dropped 1; count of bases not matched to a gene: 6. The germline V gene encodes CDR1 MNHEY and CDR2 SVGAGI. Here the CDR3 reads CASRGSGGSNQPQHF. CDR3 in DNA: TGTGCCAGCAGGGGATCAGGGGGAAGCAATCAGCCCCAGCATTTT.

The chain carries TRBV5-1 and TRBJ2-7; TRBD2 matches 13 bases. Germline CDR1 reads SGHRS; CDR2 reads YFSETQ. This CDR3 is 19 amino acids long. The V and J ends lost 4 bases and 9 bases, in that order; junction bases with no gene match: 22. CDR3 DNA sequence: TGCGCCAGCAGCACACCTTGGACTAGCGGGAGCGAGTTAGGTATGCGGCAGTACTTC. Translating it yields CASSTPWTSGSELGMRQYF.

The J gene is TRBJ2-1, the V gene TRBV5-1, with 10 bases that match TRBD2. With 0 bases clipped from V and 5 bases from J, the junction kept 8 bases outside the gene matches. Germline CDR1 SGHRS, CDR2 YFSETQ. The CDR3 is 17 residues long. The CDR3 here is CASSLEGTSDGNNEQFF. In DNA form, the CDR3 reads TGCGCCAGCAGCTTGGAAGGGACTAGCGACGGTAACAATGAGCAGTTCTTC.

This sequence joins TRBV6-5 and TRBJ2-2, with D unresolved. Germline V gene sequence: CDR1 MNHEY, CDR2 SVGAGI. The CDR3 sequence is 14 residues long. With 2 bases removed from V and 4 bases from J, the gap between germline ends came to 8 bases. For the CDR3, the DNA is TGTGCCAGCAGTTACGACTCGTCCACCGGGGAGCTGTTTTTT. This codes for CASSYDSSTGELFF.

The chain combines TRBV5-4 with TRBJ2-5; TRBD2 is a possible D gene (6 bases). This CDR3 is 14 amino acids long. Per the germline V gene, CDR1 is SGHNT and CDR2 is YYREEE (reference sequence). Trimming cost V 4 bases and J 1 base, with 11 bases left between them. CDR3 DNA: TGTGCCAGCAGCCCGCCGGGAGCCCAAGAGACCCAGTACTTC. Translated: CASSPPGAQETQYF.

The V call is TRBV11-2, the J call TRBJ1-3; tentatively, D is TRBD1 (5 bases). Germline V gives CDR1 SGHAT, CDR2 FQNNGV. The germline V and J ends were trimmed by 0 bases and 0 bases, with 15 bases remaining between them. The CDR3 loop spans 18 amino acids. Here the CDR3 DNA reads TGTGCCAGCAGCTTAGATAGGGCGGGGGATGGCTCTGGAAACACCATATATTTT. This translates into CASSLDRAGDGSGNTIYF.